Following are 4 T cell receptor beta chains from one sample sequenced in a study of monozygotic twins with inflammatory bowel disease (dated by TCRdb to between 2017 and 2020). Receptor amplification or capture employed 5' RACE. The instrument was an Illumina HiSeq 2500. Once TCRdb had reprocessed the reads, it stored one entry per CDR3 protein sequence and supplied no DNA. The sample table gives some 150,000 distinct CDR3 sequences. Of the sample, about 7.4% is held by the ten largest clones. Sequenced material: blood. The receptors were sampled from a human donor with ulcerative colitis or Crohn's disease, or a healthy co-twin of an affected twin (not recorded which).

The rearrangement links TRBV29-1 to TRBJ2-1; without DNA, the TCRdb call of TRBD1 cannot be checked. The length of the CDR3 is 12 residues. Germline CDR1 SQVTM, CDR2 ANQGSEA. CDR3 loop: CSAGDSGPVQFF.

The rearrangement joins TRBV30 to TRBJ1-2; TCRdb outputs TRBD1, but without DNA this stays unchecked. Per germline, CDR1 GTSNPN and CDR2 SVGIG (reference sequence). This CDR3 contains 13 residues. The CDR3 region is CAWSPQSNYGYTF.

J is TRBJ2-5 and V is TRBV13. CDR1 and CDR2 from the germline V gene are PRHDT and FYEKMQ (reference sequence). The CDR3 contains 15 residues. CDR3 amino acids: CASSLRGGYQETQYF.

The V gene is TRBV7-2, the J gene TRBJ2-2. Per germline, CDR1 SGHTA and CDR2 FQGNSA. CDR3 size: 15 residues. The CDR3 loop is CASSLRPVKTGELFF.